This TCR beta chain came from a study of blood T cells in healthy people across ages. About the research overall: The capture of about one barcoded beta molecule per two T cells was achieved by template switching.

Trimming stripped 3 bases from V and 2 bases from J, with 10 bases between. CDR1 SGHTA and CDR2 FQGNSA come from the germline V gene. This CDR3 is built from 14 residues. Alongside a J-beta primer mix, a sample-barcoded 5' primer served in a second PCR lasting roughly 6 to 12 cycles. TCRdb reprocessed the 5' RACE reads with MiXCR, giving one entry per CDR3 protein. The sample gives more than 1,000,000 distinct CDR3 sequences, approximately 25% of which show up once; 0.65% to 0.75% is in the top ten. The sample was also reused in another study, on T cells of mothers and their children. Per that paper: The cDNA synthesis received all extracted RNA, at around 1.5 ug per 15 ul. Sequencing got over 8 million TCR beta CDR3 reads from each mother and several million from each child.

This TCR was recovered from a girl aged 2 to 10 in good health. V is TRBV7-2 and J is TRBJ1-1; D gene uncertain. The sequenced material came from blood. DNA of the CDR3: TGTGCCAGCAGCTTGGGCCAGATAAACACTGAAGCTTTCTTT. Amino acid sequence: CASSLGQINTEAFF.